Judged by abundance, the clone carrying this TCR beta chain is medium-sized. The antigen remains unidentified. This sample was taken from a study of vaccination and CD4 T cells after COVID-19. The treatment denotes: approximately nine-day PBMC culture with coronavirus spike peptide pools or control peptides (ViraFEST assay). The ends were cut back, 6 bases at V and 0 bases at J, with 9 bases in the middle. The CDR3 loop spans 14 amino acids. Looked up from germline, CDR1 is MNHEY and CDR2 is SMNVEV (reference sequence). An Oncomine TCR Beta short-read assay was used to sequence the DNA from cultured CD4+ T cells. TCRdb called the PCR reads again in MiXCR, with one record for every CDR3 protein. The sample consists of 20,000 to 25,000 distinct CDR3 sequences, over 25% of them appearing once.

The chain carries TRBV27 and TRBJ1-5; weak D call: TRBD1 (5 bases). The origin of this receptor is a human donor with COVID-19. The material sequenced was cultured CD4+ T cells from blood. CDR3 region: CASSPGYSNQPQHF. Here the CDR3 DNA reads TGTGCCAGCAGCCCAGGGTATAGCAATCAGCCCCAGCATTTT.